This is a list of T cell receptor beta chains from one sample in a study of T cells in Graves' hyperthyroidism and ophthalmopathy. TCRdb used MiXCR to reprocess the multiplex PCR reads, holding one entry per CDR3 protein. The table has about 400,000 distinct CDR3 sequences, 14% to 15% seen once; the top ten hold around a third. The specimen sequenced was blood. These receptors originate from a woman aged 25 to 45 with Graves' hyperthyroidism. Each CDR3 is given with its conserved first and last residue. A D gene is named only where the DNA matches it firmly. Some rows have no size entry. The others give once, few or many, or a class for an expanded clone.

clone size	J gene	D gene	V gene	CDR3 DNA	CDR3 protein
many	TRBJ2-1	TRBD2	TRBV7-2	TGTGCCAGCAGGAGTAGCGGGAGCGACAATGAGCAGTTCTTC	CASRSSGSDNEQFF
many	TRBJ2-7	-	TRBV27	TGTGCCAGCAGTTTTTTGAACAGCTTATACGAGCAGTACTTC	CASSFLNSLYEQYF
-	TRBJ2-1	-	TRBV14	TGTGCCAGCAGCAACCGGGACGGTCGCAATGAGCAGTTCTTC	CASSNRDGRNEQFF
-	TRBJ2-2	TRBD1	TRBV24-1	TGTGCCACCAGTGAGGCAGGGGGTTTGTCCGGGGAGCTGTTTTTT	CATSEAGGLSGELFF
few	TRBJ2-2	-	TRBV5-1	TGCGCCAGCAGCATAAGGGACTTCGCCACCGGGGAGCTGTTTTTT	CASSIRDFATGELFF
many	TRBJ2-7	TRBD2	TRBV3-1	TGTGCCAGCAGCGCGATCAGCCCAGCGGGAGGGCCTTGGGAGCAGTACTTC	CASSAISPAGGPWEQYF
many	TRBJ2-7	-	TRBV12-3/TRBV12-4	TGTGCCAGCAGCAACTCAAAACGGGACCTTGCCTACGAGCAGTACTTC	CASSNSKRDLAYEQYF
many	TRBJ2-2	-	TRBV28	TGTGCCAGCAGTTCCAACAACCAGCCCTTCCCCCGGGAGCTGTTTTTT	CASSSNNQPFPRELFF
few	TRBJ2-7	TRBD1	TRBV19	TGTGCCAGTAGTGGTACCGGGACAGGGGGCTTTCATTCCTACGAGCAGTACTTC	CASSGTGTGGFHSYEQYF
many	TRBJ2-1	-	TRBV10-3	TGTGCCATCAGTGAGTCACTACAGGTGGGCCTATTAAACAATGAGCAGTTCTTC	CAISESLQVGLLNNEQFF
-	TRBJ1-3	-	TRBV2	TGTGCCAGCAGTGAGTCGGGGAATTCTGGAAACACCATATATTTT	CASSESGNSGNTIYF
few	TRBJ1-1	-	TRBV9	TGTGCCAGCAGCCAGGAGGGGACAAAGAACACTGAAGCTTTCTTT	CASSQEGTKNTEAFF
-	TRBJ2-2	TRBD2	TRBV10-2	TGCGTCAGCAAGGGGACAGGGACTAGCGGAACGTCCTGGGAGCTGTTTTTT	CVSKGTGTSGTSWELFF
many	TRBJ1-4	-	TRBV18	TGTGCCAGCTCCCGGGCGGCCGCAACTAATGAAAAACTGTTTTTT	CASSRAAATNEKLFF
many	TRBJ1-5	-	TRBV28	TGTGCCAGCAGCCTGGGGGTTGACGGGCAGTACAATCAGCCCCAGCATTTT	CASSLGVDGQYNQPQHF
-	TRBJ1-1	-	TRBV29-1	TGCAGCGACAGTCAGGGCTACACTGAAGCTTTCTTT	CSDSQGYTEAFF
-	TRBJ2-7	TRBD2	TRBV28	TGTGCCATTCGGACTAGCGGGAGAGGCTACGAGCAGTACTTC	CAIRTSGRGYEQYF
many	TRBJ2-1	TRBD2	TRBV30	TGTGCCTGGAGTGCCCGACTAGCGGGTCCCGTCGGCAATGAGCAGTTCTTC	CAWSARLAGPVGNEQFF
-	TRBJ1-2	TRBD1	TRBV19	TGTGCCAGCACAGGGGGCGGCTATGGCTACACCTTC	CASTGGGYGYTF
many	TRBJ2-7	TRBD2	TRBV28	TGTGCCAGCAGCTCTCGTAGCGGGAGATTACACGAGCAGTACTTC	CASSSRSGRLHEQYF
many	TRBJ2-1	-	TRBV28	TGTGCCAGCAGTTTAACCCCCCGGCTCACCTCCTACAATGAGCAGTTCTTC	CASSLTPRLTSYNEQFF
many	TRBJ2-3	-	TRBV3-1	TGTGCCAGCAGCCAGTGGGTGGTAGCGGATAGCACAGATACGCAGTATTTT	CASSQWVVADSTDTQYF
many	TRBJ2-1	TRBD2	TRBV20-1	TGCAGTGCTACCGCCGGGACTAGCGGGAGGGGGGTTTCCTACAATGAGCAGTTCTTC	CSATAGTSGRGVSYNEQFF
many	TRBJ2-5	TRBD2	TRBV3-1	TGTGCCAGCAGCCAAGGAGAGACTAGCGGGAGCGCGGAGACCCAGTACTTC	CASSQGETSGSAETQYF
-	TRBJ2-7	-	TRBV11-2	TGTGCCAGCAGCTTACGTATTAGGTCCTACGAGCAGTACTTC	CASSLRIRSYEQYF
few	TRBJ2-7	TRBD1	TRBV29-1	TGCAGCGTTCGGACAGGAGAGAGGTACGAGCAGTACTTC	CSVRTGERYEQYF
few	TRBJ1-1	TRBD1	TRBV3-1	TGTGCCAGCTCACCCGCGAAATCTACAGGGGGTAGAACTGAAGCTTTCTTT	CASSPAKSTGGRTEAFF
few	TRBJ2-7	TRBD2	TRBV6-1	TGTGCCTGCGCTTCGACTAGCGGGAGCTACGAGCAGTACTTC	CACASTSGSYEQYF
few	TRBJ2-2	TRBD2	TRBV9	TGTGCCAGCAGCGTAGATAGCGGGGTAGTCCGGGAGCTGTTTTTT	CASSVDSGVVRELFF
many	TRBJ2-7	TRBD1	TRBV28	TGTGCCAGCAGCTATCTTGACAGGGCAAACGAGCAGTACTTC	CASSYLDRANEQYF
-	TRBJ2-5	-	TRBV18	TGTGCCAGCTCACCACCCAAGCCGGAGCTGTCCCAGTACTTC	CASSPPKPELSQYF
once	TRBJ2-2	-	TRBV9	TGTGCCAGCAGCGATGAAGCCCGGGCTAGACGCACCGGGGAGCTGTTTTTT	CASSDEARARRTGELFF
-	TRBJ2-1	TRBD2	TRBV5-8	TGTGCCAGCAGCTTGGGCATTAGTATCAACAGACTAGCGGCCAATGAGCAGTTCTTC	CASSLGISINRLAANEQFF
many	TRBJ2-7	TRBD1	TRBV29-1	TGCAGCGTTGAAGACACAGGGGACGAGCAGTACTTC	CSVEDTGDEQYF
-	TRBJ1-4	TRBD1	TRBV5-1	TGCGCCAGCAGCGAAGGGACAGAGAATGAAAAACTGTTTTTT	CASSEGTENEKLFF
-	TRBJ2-2	-	TRBV3-1	TGTGCCAGCAGCCCGGCGGGCGGGCGATCCGGGGAGCTGTTTTTT	CASSPAGGRSGELFF
many	TRBJ2-3	-	TRBV28	TGTGCCAGCAGCCCCGGACAGACCTATACGCAGTATTTT	CASSPGQTYTQYF
-	TRBJ2-5	TRBD1	TRBV11-2	TGTGCCAGCAGCTTAGAGGGACAGGGGAGAGAGACCCAGTACTTC	CASSLEGQGRETQYF
many	TRBJ2-3	TRBD1	TRBV29-1	TGCAGCGTTGATACAGGGGGCACAGATACGCAGTATTTT	CSVDTGGTDTQYF
many	TRBJ1-1	-	TRBV12-3/TRBV12-4	TGTGCCAGCGATCGGGGAATAGGGAACACTGAAGCTTTCTTT	CASDRGIGNTEAFF
few	TRBJ2-5	TRBD1	TRBV5-1	TGCGCCAGCAGCCTTCGTGGACAGGGCGGAGAGACCCAGTACTTC	CASSLRGQGGETQYF
few	TRBJ2-5	TRBD2	TRBV20-1	TGCAGTGCTCATCGACTAGCGGGAGGGCCAGAGACCCAGTACTTC	CSAHRLAGGPETQYF
-	TRBJ2-2	-	TRBV9	TGTGCCAGCAGCGGAAAGTTGAACACCGGGGAGCTGTTTTTT	CASSGKLNTGELFF
many	TRBJ2-7	TRBD1	TRBV28	TGTGCCAGCAGTAACCGGGACAGGGAGTACGAGCAGTACTTC	CASSNRDREYEQYF
-	TRBJ1-1	-	TRBV29-1	TGCAGCGTTGTGGTCGGGGGGCGCACTGAAGCTTTCTTT	CSVVVGGRTEAFF
-	TRBJ1-4	-	TRBV7-6	TGTGCCAGCAGCTCTCATGGTAGTGGGCCGGGGGAAAAACTGTTTTTT	CASSSHGSGPGEKLFF
many	TRBJ2-1	-	TRBV7-3	TGTGCCAGCAGCTTAAAGGGCCCCGGGACCGGGCACAATGAGCAGTTCTTC	CASSLKGPGTGHNEQFF
few	TRBJ1-2	-	TRBV29-1	TGCAGCGTTGACCAAGCCTATGGCTACACCTTC	CSVDQAYGYTF
-	TRBJ2-5	-	TRBV9	TGTGCCAGCAGCCTCGGGCCCCGCGGAGAGACCCAGTACTTC	CASSLGPRGETQYF
many	TRBJ2-3	-	TRBV28	TGTGCCAGCAGCTCTATCCCAGAGACTAGCACAGATACGCAGTATTTT	CASSSIPETSTDTQYF
few	TRBJ2-3	-	TRBV27	TGTGCCAGCAGTCTGGGGGCCCCCACAGATACGCAGTATTTT	CASSLGAPTDTQYF
many	TRBJ1-5	-	TRBV18	TGTGCCAGCTCACCGGATGGACAGAGCAATCAGCCCCAGCATTTT	CASSPDGQSNQPQHF
few	TRBJ2-1	TRBD1	TRBV6-2/TRBV6-3	TGTGCCAGCAGTTCGACAGGGCGGAATGAGCAGTTCTTC	CASSSTGRNEQFF